Presented here are 7 T cell receptor beta chains from one specimen sequenced in a study of blood T cell repertoires in COVID-19. Only in-frame clones appear in the TCRdb table, and some are missing; sequencing was by immunoSEQ multiplex PCR. In the table there are some 300,000 clones, around 89% of which are singletons. Specimen: PBMCs or T cells enriched from blood (not recorded which). These receptors were obtained from a middle-aged woman who had recovered from COVID-19.

The CDR3 here is CASSQELIGSGATNEKLFF. For the CDR3, the DNA is TGTGCCAGCAGCCAAGAGTTGATCGGGTCGGGTGCAACTAATGAAAAACTGTTTTTT. V gene TRBV3-1 (or the pseudogene TRBV3-2) combines with J gene TRBJ1-4; unclear D gene. Trimming pared 0 bases from V and 0 bases from J, leaving 17 bases between. Germline-derived CDR1 and CDR2 are LGHDT and YNNKEL (reference sequence). This CDR3 comprises 19 residues.

This clone was seen just once. V gene TRBV7-9 combines with J gene TRBJ1-4; the match to TRBD1 covers 7 bases. The CDR3 has 14 residues. CDR1 and CDR2 from the germline V gene are SEHNR and FQNEAQ (reference sequence). Trimming cost V 8 bases and J 6 bases; bases outside gene matches: 9. The CDR3 sequence is CASYRTGLDEKLFF. The CDR3 DNA reads TGTGCCAGCTATAGGACAGGTCTCGATGAAAAACTGTTTTTT.

The rearrangement links TRBV5-4 to TRBJ1-2, with D possibly TRBD1 on 6 matching bases. Germline V gives CDR1 SGHNT, CDR2 YYREEE (reference sequence). This CDR3 contains 15 residues. V was cut by 4 bases and J by 2 bases, with 15 bases left in between. The CDR3 sequence: CASSLRAQGNYGYTF. CDR3 nucleotide sequence: TGTGCCAGCAGCCTGAGGGCTCAGGGGAACTATGGCTACACCTTC. Variable domain in full (rest from reference TRBV5-4 and TRBJ1-2): ETGVTQSPTHLIKTRGQQVTLRCSSQSGHNTVSWYQQALGQGPQFIFQYYREEENGRGNFPPRFSGLQFPNYSSELNVNALELDDSALYLCASSLRAQGNYGYTFGSGTRLTVV.

This clone was detected only once. The chain combines TRBV7-2 with TRBJ2-7; TRBD1 aligns across 7 bases. CDR1 SGHTA and CDR2 FQGNSA come from the germline V gene. This CDR3 spans 14 amino acids. After removal of 4 bases from V and 5 bases from J, the junction contained 8 bases not matched to a gene. The CDR3 protein is CASSSGQIVNEQYF. The CDR3 DNA is TGTGCCAGCAGCTCGGGACAGATTGTAAACGAGCAGTACTTC.

This clone is a singleton in its sample. The rearrangement uses TRBV6-1 and TRBJ2-5; tentatively, D is TRBD1 (5 bases). The V gene's germline CDR1 is MNHNS and CDR2 SASEGT. The V end lost 2 bases, the J end lost 2 bases, and 9 bases lay between the germline ends. This CDR3 comprises 14 residues. CDR3 in DNA: TGTGCCAGCAGTGAAAACAGGCCACAAGAGACCCAGTACTTC. Translated: CASSENRPQETQYF.

The chain carries TRBV11-2 and TRBJ1-2, with a tentative D call TRBD1 (5 bases). V was pared by 3 bases and J by 5 bases, with 7 bases between. There are 12 residues in the CDR3. Germline-derived CDR1 and CDR2 are SGHAT and FQNNGV. The DNA for the CDR3 is TGTGCCAGCAGCTTGACAGATTATGGCTACACCTTC. This sequence encodes CASSLTDYGYTF.

The J gene is TRBJ2-7, the V gene TRBV7-9; TRBD1 matches at 7 bases. CDR1 is SEHNR, CDR2 FQNEAQ, per germline (reference sequence). The CDR3 is 14 amino acids. Trimming took 2 bases from V and 6 from J; bases not matched to a gene: 7. The DNA of the CDR3 is TGTGCCAGCAGCTTAAGGCAGGGGGACGCCGAGCAGTACTTC. The encoded protein is CASSLRQGDAEQYF.